A selection of T cell receptor beta chains follows, all from one sample in a study of cytomegalovirus exposure and HLA in healthy donors. Produced via immunoSEQ multiplex PCR; TCRdb's table is partial and in-frame only. The data hold some 180,000 clones, with about 9% observed a single time. Sequences were obtained from PBMCs. Receptors originate from a woman in her twenties or thirties in good health and CMV-seropositive. Both conserved end residues are part of each CDR3. D genes are given only for firm matches. Not every row has a clone size; where given, it reads once, few, many or a size class.

abundance	v_gene	j_gene	d_gene	CDR3nt	CDR3aa
-	TRBV5-1	TRBJ2-7	-	TGCGCCAGCAGCTCGGAAGCAGGGGACCACGAGCAGTACTTC	CASSSEAGDHEQYF
-	TRBV5-1	TRBJ2-7	-	TGCGCCAGCAGCACGGGCAATACAGGGTCCCACGAGCAGTACTTC	CASSTGNTGSHEQYF
few	TRBV21-1	TRBJ2-7	-	TGTGCCAGCAGCTGTGACAGGGACGAGCAGTACTTC	CASSCDRDEQYF
few	TRBV19	TRBJ2-7	TRBD1	TGTGCCAGTAGTATCACGGACAGGGTCGAATTCTACGAGCAGTACTTC	CASSITDRVEFYEQYF
-	TRBV19	TRBJ1-2	-	TGTGCCAGTAAACATAACAGGGAGATAAAATATGGCTACACCTTC	CASKHNREIKYGYTF
few	TRBV6-1	TRBJ2-4	-	TGTGCCAGCAGTGACCAGGGAACAGCCAAAAACATTCAGTACTTC	CASSDQGTAKNIQYF
few	TRBV5-1	TRBJ2-7	-	TGCGCCAGCAGCTTGGGGGCTTCCCCCTACGAGCAGTACTTC	CASSLGASPYEQYF
-	TRBV9	TRBJ2-7	TRBD2	TGTGCCAGCAGCGTATCGGGACTAGCGGCCCTCTACGAGCAGTACTTC	CASSVSGLAALYEQYF
-	TRBV5-1	TRBJ2-5	TRBD2	TGCGCCAGCAGCTTGGGTAGCGGGCAAGAGACCCAGTACTTC	CASSLGSGQETQYF
few	TRBV5-4	TRBJ1-1	TRBD1	TGTGCCAGCAGCTTGAATAACAGGGGGTCCGGTGAAGCTTTCTTT	CASSLNNRGSGEAFF
few	TRBV6-1	TRBJ2-2	TRBD2	TGTGCCAGCAGTGAGGCGGGAGGGAGTAGGGCCGGGGAGCTGTTTTTT	CASSEAGGSRAGELFF
few	TRBV5-1	TRBJ1-6	TRBD1	TGCGCCAGCAGTCCTGACAGGGGGCACACCTATAATTCACCCCTCCACTTT	CASSPDRGHTYNSPLHF
few	TRBV5-5	TRBJ2-7	TRBD1	TGTGCCAGCAGCTTAGGGGCACAGGGGAACGAGCAGTACTTC	CASSLGAQGNEQYF
-	TRBV18	TRBJ2-2	TRBD1	TGTGCCAGCTCACCAGGACAGGGTATCACCGGGGAGCTGTTTTTT	CASSPGQGITGELFF
few	TRBV11-2	TRBJ1-1	TRBD1	TGTGCCAGCAGCTGGGGGACAGGGGCTGAAGCTTTCTTT	CASSWGTGAEAFF
-	TRBV5-1	TRBJ2-5	TRBD2	TGCGCCAGCAGCTACACGATAACCGGGACTAGCGGGACTGAGACCCAGTACTTC	CASSYTITGTSGTETQYF
-	TRBV10-3	TRBJ1-5	-	TGTGCCATCAGTGATCCCTCCTCCAATCAGCCCCAGCATTTT	CAISDPSSNQPQHF
-	TRBV4-2	TRBJ2-1	TRBD2	TGTGCCAGCAGCCAAGATCTAGGAGCGGGAACCTACAATGAGCAGTTCTTC	CASSQDLGAGTYNEQFF
-	TRBV5-1	TRBJ2-7	-	TGCGCCAGCAGCTTTGGGCTACTTGCACGTCCATCCTACGAGCAGTACTTC	CASSFGLLARPSYEQYF
-	TRBV29-1	TRBJ1-1	-	TGCAGCGTTTACATGGGACACCTTAACACTGAAGCTTTCTTT	CSVYMGHLNTEAFF